This TCR beta chain stems from a study of shared clonotypes between healthy human individuals. Clones were read by immunoSEQ multiplex PCR, and TCRdb kept only the in-frame ones, dropping some. Among 2 million to 2.5 million clones listed, over 85% were seen once. Source material: naive CD4+ T cells from PBMCs. The subset here: CD45RA+ positively selected. This TCR was recovered from a young man in good health. Some clones in this sample may be carry-over from other donors' samples.

CDR3 nucleotide sequence: TGCAGCGTTGATAGTCCGGCAGGGTCTAAAGGGGAGCAGTACTTC. Its protein product is CSVDSPAGSKGEQYF. V is TRBV29-1 and J is TRBJ2-7, with a weak D call TRBD1 (5 bases). Trimming took 3 bases from V and 7 from J, leaving 22 bases between them. The CDR3 spans 15 residues. The germline V gene has CDR1 SQVTM and CDR2 ANQGSEA.